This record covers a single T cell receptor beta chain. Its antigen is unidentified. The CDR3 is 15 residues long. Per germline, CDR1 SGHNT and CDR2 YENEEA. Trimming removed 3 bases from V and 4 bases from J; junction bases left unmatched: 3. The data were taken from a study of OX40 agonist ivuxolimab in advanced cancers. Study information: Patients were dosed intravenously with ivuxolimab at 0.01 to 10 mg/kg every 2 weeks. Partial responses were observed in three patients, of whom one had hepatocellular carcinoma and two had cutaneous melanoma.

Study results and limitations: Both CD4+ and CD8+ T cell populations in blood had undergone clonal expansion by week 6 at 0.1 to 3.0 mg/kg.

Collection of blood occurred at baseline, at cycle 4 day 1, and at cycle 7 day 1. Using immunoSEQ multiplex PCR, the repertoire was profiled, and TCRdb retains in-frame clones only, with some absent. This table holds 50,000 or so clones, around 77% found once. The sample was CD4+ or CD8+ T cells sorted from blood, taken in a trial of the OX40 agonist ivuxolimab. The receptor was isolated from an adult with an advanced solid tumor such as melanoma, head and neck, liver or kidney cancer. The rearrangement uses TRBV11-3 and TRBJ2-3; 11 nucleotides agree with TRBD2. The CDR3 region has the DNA TGTGCCAGCAGCTTGGGACTAGCGGTCTCAGATACGCAGTATTTT. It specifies CASSLGLAVSDTQYF.